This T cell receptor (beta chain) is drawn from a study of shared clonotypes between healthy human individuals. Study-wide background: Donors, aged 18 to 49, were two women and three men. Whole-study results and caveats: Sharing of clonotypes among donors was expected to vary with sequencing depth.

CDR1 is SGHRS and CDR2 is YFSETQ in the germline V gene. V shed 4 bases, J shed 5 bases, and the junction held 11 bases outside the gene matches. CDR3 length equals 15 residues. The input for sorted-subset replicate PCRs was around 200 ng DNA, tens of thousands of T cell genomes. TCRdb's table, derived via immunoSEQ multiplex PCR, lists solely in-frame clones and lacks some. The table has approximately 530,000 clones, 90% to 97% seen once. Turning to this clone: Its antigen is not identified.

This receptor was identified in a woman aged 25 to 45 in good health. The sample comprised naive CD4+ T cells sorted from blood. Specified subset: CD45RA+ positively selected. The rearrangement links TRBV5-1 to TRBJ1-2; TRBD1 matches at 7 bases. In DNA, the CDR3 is TGCGCCAGCAGCGAGATGACAGGGAATGGATATGGCTACACCTTC. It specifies CASSEMTGNGYGYTF.